The text below deals with one T cell receptor (beta chain). Its antigen is currently unknown. The source of the sample is a study of cytomegalovirus exposure and HLA in healthy donors. Study-wide points: Cytomegalovirus status was reportedly diagnosed by the classifier with high specificity and sensitivity. Compared with the approximately 700-donor mean, an Asian-associated ancestry cluster reportedly had fewer N-insertions, according to a later analysis. Three of the chains that were CMV-associated were confirmed in vitro to be specific for CMV antigens.

Those who donated were healthy bone marrow donors. PCR was performed using 60 Vbeta and 13 Jbeta primers. Sequencing was performed with immunoSEQ multiplex PCR; in TCRdb, only in-frame clones are kept and a portion is missing. The sample spans some 26,000 clones; the ten largest clones claim under 20%. The material sequenced was PBMCs. The sequence came from a male donor in good health and CMV-seropositive.

The CDR3 region has the DNA TGTGCCAGCAGTACAGGGGTCCCCCCCCGATATGGCTACACCTTC. Residues: CASSTGVPPRYGYTF. The genes are TRBV28 and TRBJ1-2; 7 positions agree with TRBD1. Per germline, CDR1 MDHEN and CDR2 SYDVKM. Germline trimming cut 5 bases from V and 5 bases from J; bases unmatched to any gene: 11. This CDR3 spans 15 amino acids.